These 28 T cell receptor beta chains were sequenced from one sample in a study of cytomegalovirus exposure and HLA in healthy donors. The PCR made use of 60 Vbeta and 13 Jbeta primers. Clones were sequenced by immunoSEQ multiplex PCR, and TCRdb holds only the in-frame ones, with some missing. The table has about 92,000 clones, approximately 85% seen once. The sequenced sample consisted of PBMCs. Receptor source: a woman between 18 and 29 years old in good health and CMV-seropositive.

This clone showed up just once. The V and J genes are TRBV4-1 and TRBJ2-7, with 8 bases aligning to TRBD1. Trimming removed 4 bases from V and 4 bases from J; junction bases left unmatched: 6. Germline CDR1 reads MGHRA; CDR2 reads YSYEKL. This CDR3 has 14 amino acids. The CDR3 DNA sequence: TGCGCCAGCAGCCTAGACAGGGGCGAATACGAGCAGTACTTC. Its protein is CASSLDRGEYEQYF.

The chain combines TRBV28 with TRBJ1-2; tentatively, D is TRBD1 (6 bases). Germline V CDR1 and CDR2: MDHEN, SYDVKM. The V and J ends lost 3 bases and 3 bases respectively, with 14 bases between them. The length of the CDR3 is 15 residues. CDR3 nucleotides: TGTGCCAGCAGTTTTCAGGGGCCACCCCACTATGGCTACACCTTC. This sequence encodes CASSFQGPPHYGYTF.

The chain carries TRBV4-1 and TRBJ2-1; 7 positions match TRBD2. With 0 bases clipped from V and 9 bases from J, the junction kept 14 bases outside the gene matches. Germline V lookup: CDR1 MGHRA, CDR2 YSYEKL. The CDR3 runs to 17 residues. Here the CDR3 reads CASSQDSVWGGWGEQFF. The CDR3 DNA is TGCGCCAGCAGCCAAGATTCGGTGTGGGGGGGTTGGGGTGAGCAGTTCTTC.

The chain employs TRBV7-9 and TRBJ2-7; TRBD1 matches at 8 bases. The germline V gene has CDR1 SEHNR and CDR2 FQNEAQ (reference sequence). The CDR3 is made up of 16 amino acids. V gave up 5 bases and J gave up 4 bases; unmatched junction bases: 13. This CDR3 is CASSTPGQGAPYEQYF. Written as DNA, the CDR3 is TGTGCCAGCAGCACCCCTGGTCAGGGGGCCCCTTACGAGCAGTACTTC.

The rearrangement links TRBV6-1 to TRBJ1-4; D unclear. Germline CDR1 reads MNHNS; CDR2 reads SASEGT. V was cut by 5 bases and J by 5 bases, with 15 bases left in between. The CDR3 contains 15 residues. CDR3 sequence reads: CASSQQDGGNEKLFF. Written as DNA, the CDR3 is TGTGCCAGCAGTCAGCAGGATGGAGGGAATGAAAAACTGTTTTTT.

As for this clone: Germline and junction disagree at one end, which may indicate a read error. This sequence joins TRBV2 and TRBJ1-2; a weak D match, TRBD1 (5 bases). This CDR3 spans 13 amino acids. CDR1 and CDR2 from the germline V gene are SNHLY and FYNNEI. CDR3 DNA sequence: TGTGCCAGCAGAGAAGGACGGGGGTATGGCTACACCTTC. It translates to CASREGRGYGYTF.

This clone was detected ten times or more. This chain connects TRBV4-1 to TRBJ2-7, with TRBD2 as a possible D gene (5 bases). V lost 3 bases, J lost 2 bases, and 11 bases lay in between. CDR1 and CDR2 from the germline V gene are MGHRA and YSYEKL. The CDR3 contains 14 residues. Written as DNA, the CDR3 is TGCGCCAGCAGCCAGGGGAGCCCCCCCTACGAGCAGTACTTC. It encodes CASSQGSPPYEQYF.

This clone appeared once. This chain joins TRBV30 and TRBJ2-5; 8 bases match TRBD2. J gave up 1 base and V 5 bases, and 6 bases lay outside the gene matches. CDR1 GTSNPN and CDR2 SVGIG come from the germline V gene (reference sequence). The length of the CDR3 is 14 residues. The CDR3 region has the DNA TGTGCCTGGGGGGCGGGGGGAACCCAAGAGACCCAGTACTTC. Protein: CAWGAGGTQETQYF. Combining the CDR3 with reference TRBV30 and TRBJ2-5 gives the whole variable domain SQTIHQWPATLVQPVGSPLSLECTVEGTSNPNLYWYRQAAGRGLQLLFYSVGIGQISSEVPQNLSASRPQDRQFILSSKKLLLSDSGFYLCAWGAGGTQETQYFGPGTRLLVL.

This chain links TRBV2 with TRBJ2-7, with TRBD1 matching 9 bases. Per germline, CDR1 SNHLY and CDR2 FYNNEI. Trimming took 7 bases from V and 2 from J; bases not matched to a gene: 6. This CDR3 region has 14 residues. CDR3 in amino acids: CASIPGQGTYEQYF. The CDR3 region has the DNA TGTGCCAGCATTCCGGGACAGGGAACCTACGAGCAGTACTTC.

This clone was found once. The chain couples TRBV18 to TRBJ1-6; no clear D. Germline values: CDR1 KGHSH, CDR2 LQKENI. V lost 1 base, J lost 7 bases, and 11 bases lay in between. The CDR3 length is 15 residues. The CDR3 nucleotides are TGTGCCAGCTCACCACTTCAGGCTTCAAATTCACCCCTCCACTTT. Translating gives CASSPLQASNSPLHF.

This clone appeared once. Here the CDR3 DNA reads TGCGCCAGCAGCCGGACTAGCGGGGGGGGTGAGCAGTTCTTC. Translated: CASSRTSGGGEQFF. V gene TRBV5-1 combines with J gene TRBJ2-1; 15 nucleotides match TRBD2. Germline V gene sequence: CDR1 SGHRS, CDR2 YFSETQ. V lost 4 bases to trimming and J lost 9 bases; unmatched junction nucleotides: 2. The CDR3 extends over 14 amino acids.

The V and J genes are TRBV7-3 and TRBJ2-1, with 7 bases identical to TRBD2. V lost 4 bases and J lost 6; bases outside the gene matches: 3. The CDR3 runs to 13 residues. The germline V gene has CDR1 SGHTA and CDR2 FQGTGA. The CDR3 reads CASSYSSGNEQFF. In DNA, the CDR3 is TGTGCCAGCAGCTACTCTAGCGGCAATGAGCAGTTCTTC.

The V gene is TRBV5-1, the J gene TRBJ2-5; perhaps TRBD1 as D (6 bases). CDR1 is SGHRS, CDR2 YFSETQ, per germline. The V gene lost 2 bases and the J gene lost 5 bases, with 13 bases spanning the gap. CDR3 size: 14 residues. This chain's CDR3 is CASSLTGFRETQYF. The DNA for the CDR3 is TGCGCCAGCAGCTTAACAGGGTTCCGGGAGACCCAGTACTTC.

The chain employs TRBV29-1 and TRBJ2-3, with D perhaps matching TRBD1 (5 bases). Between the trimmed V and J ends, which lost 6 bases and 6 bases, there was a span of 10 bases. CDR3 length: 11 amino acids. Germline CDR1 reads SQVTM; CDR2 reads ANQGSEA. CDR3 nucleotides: TGCAGCGTAGGGGATCTGGATACGCAGTATTTT. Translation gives CSVGDLDTQYF.

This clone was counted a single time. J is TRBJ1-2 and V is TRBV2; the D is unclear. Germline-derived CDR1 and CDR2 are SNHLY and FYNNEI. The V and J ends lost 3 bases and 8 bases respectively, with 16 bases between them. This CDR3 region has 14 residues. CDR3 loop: CASSDRSVLEGYTF. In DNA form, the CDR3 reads TGTGCCAGCAGTGACAGGTCGGTGCTCGAGGGCTACACCTTC.

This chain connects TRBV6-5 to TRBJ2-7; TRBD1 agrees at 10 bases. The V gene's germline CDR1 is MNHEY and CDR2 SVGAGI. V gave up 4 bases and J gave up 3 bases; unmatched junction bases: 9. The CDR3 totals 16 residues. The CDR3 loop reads CASSSYGTGAYYEQYF. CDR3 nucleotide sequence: TGTGCCAGCAGTTCCTACGGGACAGGGGCATACTACGAGCAGTACTTC.

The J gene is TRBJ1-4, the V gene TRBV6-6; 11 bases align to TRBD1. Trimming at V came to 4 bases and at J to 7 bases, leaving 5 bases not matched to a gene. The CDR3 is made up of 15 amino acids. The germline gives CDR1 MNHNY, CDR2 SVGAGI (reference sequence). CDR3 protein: CASSSTGTGGEKLFF. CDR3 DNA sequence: TGTGCCAGCAGTTCCACCGGGACAGGGGGTGAAAAACTGTTTTTT.

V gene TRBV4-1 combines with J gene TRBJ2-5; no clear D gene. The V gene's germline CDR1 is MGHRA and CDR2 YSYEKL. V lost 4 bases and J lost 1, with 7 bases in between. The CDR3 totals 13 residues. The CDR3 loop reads CASSPLPQETQYF. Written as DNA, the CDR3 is TGCGCCAGCAGCCCCCTCCCCCAAGAGACCCAGTACTTC.

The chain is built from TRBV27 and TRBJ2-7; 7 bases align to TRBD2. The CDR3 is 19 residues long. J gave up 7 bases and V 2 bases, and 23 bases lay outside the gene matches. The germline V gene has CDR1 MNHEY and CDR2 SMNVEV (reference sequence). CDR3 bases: TGTGCCAGCAGTTTAAAATCGACGGGAGGTAGCGAGGCCTTACGGGAGCAGTACTTC. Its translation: CASSLKSTGGSEALREQYF.

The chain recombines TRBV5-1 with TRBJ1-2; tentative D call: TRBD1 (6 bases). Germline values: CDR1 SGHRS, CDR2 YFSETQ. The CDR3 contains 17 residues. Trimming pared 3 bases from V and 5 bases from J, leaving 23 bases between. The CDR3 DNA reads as TGCGCCAGCAGCTACGGGATGTTCGGCAGGGGAGAATATGGCTACACCTTC. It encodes CASSYGMFGRGEYGYTF.

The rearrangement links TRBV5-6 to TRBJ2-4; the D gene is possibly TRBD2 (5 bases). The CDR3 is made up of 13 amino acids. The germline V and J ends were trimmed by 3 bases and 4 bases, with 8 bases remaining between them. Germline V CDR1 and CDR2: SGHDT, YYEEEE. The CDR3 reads CASSYRGKNIQYF. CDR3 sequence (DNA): TGTGCCAGCAGCTACCGGGGTAAAAACATTCAGTACTTC.

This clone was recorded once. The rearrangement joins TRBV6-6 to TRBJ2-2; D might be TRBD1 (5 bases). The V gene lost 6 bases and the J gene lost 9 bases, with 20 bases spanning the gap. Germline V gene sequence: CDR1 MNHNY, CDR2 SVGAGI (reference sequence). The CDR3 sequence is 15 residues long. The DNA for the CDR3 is TGTGCCAGCAGAACTCAGGGAAGGGAAGGCCGGGAGCTGTTTTTT. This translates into CASRTQGREGRELFF.

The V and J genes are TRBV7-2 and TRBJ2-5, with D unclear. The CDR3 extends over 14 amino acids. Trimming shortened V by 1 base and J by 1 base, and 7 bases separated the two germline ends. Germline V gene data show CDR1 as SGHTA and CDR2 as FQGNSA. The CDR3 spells CASSLDSIQETQYF. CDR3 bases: TGTGCCAGCAGCTTAGACAGCATCCAAGAGACCCAGTACTTC.

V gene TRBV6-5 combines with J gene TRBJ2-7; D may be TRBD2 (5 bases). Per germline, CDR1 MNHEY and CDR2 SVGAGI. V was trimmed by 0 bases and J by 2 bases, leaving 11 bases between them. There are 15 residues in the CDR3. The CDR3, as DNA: TGTGCCAGCAGTTACTCGACTGTCGGGGCCTACGAGCAGTACTTC. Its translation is CASSYSTVGAYEQYF.

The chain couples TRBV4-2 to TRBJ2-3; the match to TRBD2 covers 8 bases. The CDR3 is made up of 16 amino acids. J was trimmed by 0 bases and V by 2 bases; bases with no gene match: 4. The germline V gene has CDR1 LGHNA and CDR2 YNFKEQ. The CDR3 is CASSQQAGASTDTQYF. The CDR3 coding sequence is TGTGCCAGCAGCCAACAAGCGGGAGCTAGCACAGATACGCAGTATTTT.

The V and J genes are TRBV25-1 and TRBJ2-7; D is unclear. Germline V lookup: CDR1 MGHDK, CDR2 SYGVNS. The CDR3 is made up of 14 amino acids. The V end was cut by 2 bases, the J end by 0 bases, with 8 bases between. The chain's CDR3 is CASSEQALSYEQYF. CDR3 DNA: TGTGCCAGCAGTGAACAGGCTCTCTCCTACGAGCAGTACTTC.

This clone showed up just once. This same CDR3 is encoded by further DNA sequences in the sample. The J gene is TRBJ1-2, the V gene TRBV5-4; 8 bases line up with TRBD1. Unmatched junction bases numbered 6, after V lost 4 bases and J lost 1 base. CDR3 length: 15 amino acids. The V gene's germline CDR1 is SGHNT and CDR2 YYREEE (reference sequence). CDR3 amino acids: CASSPPDRVNYGYTF. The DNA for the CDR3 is TGTGCCAGCAGCCCACCGGACAGGGTTAACTATGGCTACACCTTC.

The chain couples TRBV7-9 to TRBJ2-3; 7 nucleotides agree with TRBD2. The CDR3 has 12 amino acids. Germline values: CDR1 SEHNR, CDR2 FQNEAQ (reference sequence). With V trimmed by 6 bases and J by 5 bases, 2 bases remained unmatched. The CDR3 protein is CASSPGGDTQYF. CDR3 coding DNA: TGTGCCAGCAGTCCGGGGGGAGATACGCAGTATTTT.